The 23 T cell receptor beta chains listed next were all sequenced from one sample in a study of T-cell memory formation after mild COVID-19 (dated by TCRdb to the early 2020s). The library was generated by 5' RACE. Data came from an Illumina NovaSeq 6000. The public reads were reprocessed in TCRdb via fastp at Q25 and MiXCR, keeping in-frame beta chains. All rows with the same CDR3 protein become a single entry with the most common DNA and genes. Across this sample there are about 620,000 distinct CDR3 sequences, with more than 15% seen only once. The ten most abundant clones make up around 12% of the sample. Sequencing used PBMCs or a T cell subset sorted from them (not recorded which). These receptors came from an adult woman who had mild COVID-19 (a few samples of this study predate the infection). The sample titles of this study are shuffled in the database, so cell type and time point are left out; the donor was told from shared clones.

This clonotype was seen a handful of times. CDR3 nucleotide sequence: TGCAGTGCGGGGGGAAATCTACCACCGGGCCTCGGGGGCCTCGAGCAGTACTTC. Its translation: CSAGGNLPPGLGGLEQYF. The rearrangement uses TRBV20-1 and TRBJ2-7; D could derive from TRBD1 or TRBD2 (6 bases each). V lost 6 bases and J 6 bases, leaving 33 bases between the germline ends. This CDR3 spans 18 amino acids. CDR1 DFQATT and CDR2 SNEGSKA come from the germline V gene (reference sequence).

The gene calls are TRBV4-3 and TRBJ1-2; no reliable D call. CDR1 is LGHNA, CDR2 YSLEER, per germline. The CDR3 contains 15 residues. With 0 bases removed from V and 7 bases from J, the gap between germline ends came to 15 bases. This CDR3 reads CASSQEARKHGGYTF. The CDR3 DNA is TGCGCCAGCAGCCAAGAGGCCAGAAAACATGGTGGCTACACCTTC.

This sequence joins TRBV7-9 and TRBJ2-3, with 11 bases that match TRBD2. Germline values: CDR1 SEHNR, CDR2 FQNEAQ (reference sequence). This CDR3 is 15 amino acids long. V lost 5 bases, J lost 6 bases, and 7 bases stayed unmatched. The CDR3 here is CASSLLAGATDTQYF. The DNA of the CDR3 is TGTGCCAGCAGCCTACTAGCGGGAGCGACGGATACGCAGTATTTT.

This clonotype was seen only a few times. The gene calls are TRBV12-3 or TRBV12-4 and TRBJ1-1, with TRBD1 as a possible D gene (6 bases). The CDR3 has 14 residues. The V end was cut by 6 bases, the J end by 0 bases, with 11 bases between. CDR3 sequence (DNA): TGTGCCAGCAGGGGGGGGCTTGTGAACACTGAAGCTTTCTTT. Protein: CASRGGLVNTEAFF.

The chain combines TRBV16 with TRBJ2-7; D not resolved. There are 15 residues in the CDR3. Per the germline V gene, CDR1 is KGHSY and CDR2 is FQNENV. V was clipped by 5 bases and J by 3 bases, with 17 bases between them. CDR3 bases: TGTGCCAGCAGCATCAACCTGGGATGGAACTACGAGCAGTACTTC. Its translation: CASSINLGWNYEQYF.

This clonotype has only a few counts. CDR3 sequence (DNA): TGCGCCAGCAGCCAGGACACTAGCGGGGGCTCCTACGAGCAGTACTTC. Its protein product is CASSQDTSGGSYEQYF. The chain uses TRBV4-3 and TRBJ2-7; TRBD2 matches at 11 bases. Germline CDR1 and CDR2: LGHNA and YSLEER. The CDR3 sequence is 16 residues long. Losses at the gene ends were 3 bases for V and 0 bases for J; bases not matched to a gene: 4.

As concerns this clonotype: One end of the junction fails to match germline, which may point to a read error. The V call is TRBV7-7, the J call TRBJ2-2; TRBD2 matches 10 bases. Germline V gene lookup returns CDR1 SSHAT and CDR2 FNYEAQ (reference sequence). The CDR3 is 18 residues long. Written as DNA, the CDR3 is TGTGCTAGCAGCTTAGCGGCTAGCGGGGGTCTCTACACCGGGGAGCTGTTTTTT. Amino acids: CASSLAASGGLYTGELFF.

The CDR3 DNA reads TGTGCCAGCAGTCCCGGGACGGGTCCTATTCAGTACTTC. It translates to CASSPGTGPIQYF. The V and J genes are TRBV14 and TRBJ2-4; D assignment may be TRBD1 or TRBD2 (5 bases each). The germline V and J ends were trimmed by 6 bases and 10 bases, with 16 bases remaining between them. Germline V gives CDR1 SGHDN, CDR2 FVKESK. The CDR3 is 13 residues long.

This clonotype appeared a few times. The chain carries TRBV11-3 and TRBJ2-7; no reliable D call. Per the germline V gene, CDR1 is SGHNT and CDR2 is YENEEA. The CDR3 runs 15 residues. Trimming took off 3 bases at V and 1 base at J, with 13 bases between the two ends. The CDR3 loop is CASSFTIGFSYEQYF. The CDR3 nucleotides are TGTGCCAGCAGCTTCACCATAGGGTTTTCCTACGAGCAGTACTTC. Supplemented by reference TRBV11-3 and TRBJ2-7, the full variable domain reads EAGVVQSPRYKIIEKKQPVAFWCNPISGHNTLYWYLQNLGQGPELLIRYENEEAVDDSQLPKDRFSAERLKGVDSTLKIQPAELGDSAVYLCASSFTIGFSYEQYFGPGTRLTVT.

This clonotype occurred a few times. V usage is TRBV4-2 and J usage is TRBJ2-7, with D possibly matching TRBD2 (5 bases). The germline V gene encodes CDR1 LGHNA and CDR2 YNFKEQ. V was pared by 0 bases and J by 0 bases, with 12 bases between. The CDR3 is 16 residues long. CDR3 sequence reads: CASSQDGAEASYEQYF. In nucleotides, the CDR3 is TGTGCCAGCAGCCAAGACGGCGCGGAGGCCTCCTACGAGCAGTACTTC.

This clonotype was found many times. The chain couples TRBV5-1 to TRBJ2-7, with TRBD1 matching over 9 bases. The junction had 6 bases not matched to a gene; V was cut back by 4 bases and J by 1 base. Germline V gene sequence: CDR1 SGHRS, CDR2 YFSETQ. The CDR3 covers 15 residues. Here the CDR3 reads CASSVTGTGSYEQYF. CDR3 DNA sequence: TGCGCCAGCAGCGTGACCGGGACAGGGTCCTACGAGCAGTACTTC.

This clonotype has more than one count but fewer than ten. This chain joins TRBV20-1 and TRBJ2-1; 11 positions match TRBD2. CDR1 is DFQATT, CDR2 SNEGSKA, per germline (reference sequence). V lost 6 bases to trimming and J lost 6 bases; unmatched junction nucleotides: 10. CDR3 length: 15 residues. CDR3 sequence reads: CSAPTGTSGPNEQFF. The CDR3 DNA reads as TGCAGTGCCCCCACCGGGACTAGCGGCCCCAATGAGCAGTTCTTC.

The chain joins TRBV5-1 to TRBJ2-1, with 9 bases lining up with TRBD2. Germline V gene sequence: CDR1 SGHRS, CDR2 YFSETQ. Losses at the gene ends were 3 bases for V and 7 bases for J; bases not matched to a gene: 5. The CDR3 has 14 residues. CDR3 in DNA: TGCGCCAGCAGCTCCGGGGCGGGAGGGAATGAGCAGTTCTTC. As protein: CASSSGAGGNEQFF.

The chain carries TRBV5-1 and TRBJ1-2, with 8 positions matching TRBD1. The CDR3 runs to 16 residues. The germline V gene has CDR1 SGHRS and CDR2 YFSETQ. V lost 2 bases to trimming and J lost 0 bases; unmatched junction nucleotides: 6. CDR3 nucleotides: TGCGCCAGCAGCTTTCAGGGGGCCCGAGCTAACTATGGCTACACCTTC. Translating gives CASSFQGARANYGYTF.

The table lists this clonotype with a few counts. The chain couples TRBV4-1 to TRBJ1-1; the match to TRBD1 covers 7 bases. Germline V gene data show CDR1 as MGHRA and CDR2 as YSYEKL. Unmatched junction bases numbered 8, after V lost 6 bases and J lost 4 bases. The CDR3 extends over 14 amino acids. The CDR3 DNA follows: TGCGCCAGCAGACCAACACAGGGGAGCACTGAAGCTTTCTTT. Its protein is CASRPTQGSTEAFF.

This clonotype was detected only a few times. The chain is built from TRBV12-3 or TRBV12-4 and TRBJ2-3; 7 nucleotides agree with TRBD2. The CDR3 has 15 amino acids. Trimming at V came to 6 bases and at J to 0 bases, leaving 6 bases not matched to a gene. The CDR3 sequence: CASRPGAGSTDTQYF. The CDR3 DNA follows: TGTGCCAGCAGGCCAGGAGCGGGGAGCACAGATACGCAGTATTTT.

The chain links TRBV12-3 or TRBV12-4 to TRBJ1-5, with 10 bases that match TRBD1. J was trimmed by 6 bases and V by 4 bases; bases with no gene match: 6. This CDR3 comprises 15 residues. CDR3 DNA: TGTGCCAGCAGTTCCCGGACAGGGGGAGGTCAGCCCCAGCATTTT. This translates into CASSSRTGGGQPQHF.

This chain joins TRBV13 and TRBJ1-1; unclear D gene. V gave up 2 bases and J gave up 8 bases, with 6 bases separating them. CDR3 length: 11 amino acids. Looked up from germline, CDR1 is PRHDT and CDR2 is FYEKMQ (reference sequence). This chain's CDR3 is CASSLLPEAFF. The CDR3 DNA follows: TGTGCCAGCAGCTTACTACCCGAAGCTTTCTTT.

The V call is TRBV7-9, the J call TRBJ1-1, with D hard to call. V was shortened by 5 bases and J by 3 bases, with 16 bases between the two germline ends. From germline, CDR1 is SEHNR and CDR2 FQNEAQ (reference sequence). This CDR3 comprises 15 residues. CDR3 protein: CASSLGVGLDTEAFF. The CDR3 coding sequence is TGTGCCAGCAGCCTCGGGGTGGGGTTAGACACTGAAGCTTTCTTT.

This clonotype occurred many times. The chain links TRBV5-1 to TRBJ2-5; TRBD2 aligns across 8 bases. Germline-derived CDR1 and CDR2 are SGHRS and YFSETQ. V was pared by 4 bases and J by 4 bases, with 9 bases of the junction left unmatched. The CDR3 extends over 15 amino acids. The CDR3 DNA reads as TGCGCCAGCAGCCGGTCCCGGGGGGGCCGAGAGACCCAGTACTTC. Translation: CASSRSRGGRETQYF.

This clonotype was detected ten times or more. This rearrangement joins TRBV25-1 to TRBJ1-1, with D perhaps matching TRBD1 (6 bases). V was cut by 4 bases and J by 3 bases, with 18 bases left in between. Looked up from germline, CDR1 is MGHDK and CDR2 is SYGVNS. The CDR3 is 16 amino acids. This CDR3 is CASSVTGYGGDTEAFF. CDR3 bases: TGTGCCAGCAGTGTCACAGGGTATGGAGGCGACACTGAAGCTTTCTTT.

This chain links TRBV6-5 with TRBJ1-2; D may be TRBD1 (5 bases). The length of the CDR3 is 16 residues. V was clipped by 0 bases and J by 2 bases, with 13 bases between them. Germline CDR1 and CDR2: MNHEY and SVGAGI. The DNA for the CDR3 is TGTGCCAGCAGTTACTCGATTGGGGGGGACAACTATGGCTACACCTTC. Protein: CASSYSIGGDNYGYTF.

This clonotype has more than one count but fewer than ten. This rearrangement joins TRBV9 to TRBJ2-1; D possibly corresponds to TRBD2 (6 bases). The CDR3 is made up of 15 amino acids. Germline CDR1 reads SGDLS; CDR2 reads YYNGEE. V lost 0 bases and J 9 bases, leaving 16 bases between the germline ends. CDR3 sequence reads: CASSVESRRGGEQFF. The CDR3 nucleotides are TGTGCCAGCAGCGTAGAATCCCGGCGGGGTGGTGAGCAGTTCTTC.